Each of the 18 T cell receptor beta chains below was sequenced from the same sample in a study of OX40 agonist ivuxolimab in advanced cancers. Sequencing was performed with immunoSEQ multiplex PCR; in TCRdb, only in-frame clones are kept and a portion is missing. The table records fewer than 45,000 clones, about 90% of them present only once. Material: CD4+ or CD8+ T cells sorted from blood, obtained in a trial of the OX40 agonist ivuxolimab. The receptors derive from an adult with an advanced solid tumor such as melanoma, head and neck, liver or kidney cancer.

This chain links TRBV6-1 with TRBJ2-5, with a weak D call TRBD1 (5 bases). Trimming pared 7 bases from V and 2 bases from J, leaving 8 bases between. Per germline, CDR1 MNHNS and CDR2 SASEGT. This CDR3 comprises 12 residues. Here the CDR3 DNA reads TGTGCCAGCATGGGGCAACAAGAGACCCAGTACTTC. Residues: CASMGQQETQYF.

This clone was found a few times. Here the CDR3 reads CAWTQQGAITEAFF. The DNA for the CDR3 is TGTGCCTGGACTCAACAGGGGGCTATCACTGAAGCTTTCTTT. The chain has TRBV30 and TRBJ1-1, with 9 bases fitting TRBD1. J was trimmed by 4 bases and V by 4 bases; bases with no gene match: 7. The CDR3 consists of 14 residues. Germline V gene sequence: CDR1 GTSNPN, CDR2 SVGIG (reference sequence).

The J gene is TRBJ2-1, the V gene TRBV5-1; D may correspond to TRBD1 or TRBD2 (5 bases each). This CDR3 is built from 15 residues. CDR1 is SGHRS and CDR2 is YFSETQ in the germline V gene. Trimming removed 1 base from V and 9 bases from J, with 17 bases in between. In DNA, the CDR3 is TGCGCCAGCAGCTTGCGGGACGACCAGACGGGTGAGCAGTTCTTC. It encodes CASSLRDDQTGEQFF.

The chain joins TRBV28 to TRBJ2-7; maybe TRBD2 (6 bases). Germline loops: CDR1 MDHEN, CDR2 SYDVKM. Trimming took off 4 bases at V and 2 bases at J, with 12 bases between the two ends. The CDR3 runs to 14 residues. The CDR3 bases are TGTGCCAGCAGTTATAGCGGTAGGGCCTACGAGCAGTACTTC. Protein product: CASSYSGRAYEQYF.

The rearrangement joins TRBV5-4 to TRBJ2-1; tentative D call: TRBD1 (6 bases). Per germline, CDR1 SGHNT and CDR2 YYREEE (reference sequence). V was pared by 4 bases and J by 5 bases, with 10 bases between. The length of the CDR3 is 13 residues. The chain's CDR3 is CASSEGQHNEQFF. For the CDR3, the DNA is TGTGCCAGCAGCGAAGGACAGCACAATGAGCAGTTCTTC. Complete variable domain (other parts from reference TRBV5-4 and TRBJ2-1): ETGVTQSPTHLIKTRGQQVTLRCSSQSGHNTVSWYQQALGQGPQFIFQYYREEENGRGNFPPRFSGLQFPNYSSELNVNALELDDSALYLCASSEGQHNEQFFGPGTRLTVL.

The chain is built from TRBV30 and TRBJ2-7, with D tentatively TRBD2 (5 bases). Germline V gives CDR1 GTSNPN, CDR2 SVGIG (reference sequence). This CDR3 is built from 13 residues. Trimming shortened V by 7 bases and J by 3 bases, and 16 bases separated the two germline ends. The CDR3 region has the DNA TGTGCCTCCGAGAGGACGGGAATCTACGAGCAGTACTTC. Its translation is CASERTGIYEQYF.

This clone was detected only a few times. CDR3 amino acids: CASSRRGQGTYSNQPQHF. CDR3 nucleotides: TGTGCCAGCAGCCGGCGGGGACAGGGGACCTATAGCAATCAGCCCCAGCATTTT. The chain couples TRBV28 to TRBJ1-5, with 10 nucleotides matching TRBD1. The CDR3 is 18 residues long. J was trimmed by 0 bases and V by 6 bases; bases with no gene match: 11. Per germline, CDR1 MDHEN and CDR2 SYDVKM.

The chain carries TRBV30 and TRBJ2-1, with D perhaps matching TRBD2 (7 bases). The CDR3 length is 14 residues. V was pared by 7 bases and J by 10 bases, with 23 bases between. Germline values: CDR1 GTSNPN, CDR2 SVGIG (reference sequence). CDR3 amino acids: CASTRGGAFLEQFF. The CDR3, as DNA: TGTGCCTCCACCAGAGGGGGGGCTTTTTTGGAGCAGTTCTTC.

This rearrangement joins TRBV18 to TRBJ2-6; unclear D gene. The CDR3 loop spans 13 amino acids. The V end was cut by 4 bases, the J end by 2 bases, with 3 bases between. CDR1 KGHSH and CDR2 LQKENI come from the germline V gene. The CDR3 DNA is TGTGCCAGCTCACGCGCTGGGGCCAACGTCCTGACTTTC. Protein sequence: CASSRAGANVLTF.

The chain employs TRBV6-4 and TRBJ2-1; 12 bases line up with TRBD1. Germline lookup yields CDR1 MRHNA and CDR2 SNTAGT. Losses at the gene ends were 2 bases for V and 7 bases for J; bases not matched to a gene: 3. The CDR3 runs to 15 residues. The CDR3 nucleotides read TGTGCCAGCAGTGACCGGGACAGGGGGCTAAATGAGCAGTTCTTC. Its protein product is CASSDRDRGLNEQFF.

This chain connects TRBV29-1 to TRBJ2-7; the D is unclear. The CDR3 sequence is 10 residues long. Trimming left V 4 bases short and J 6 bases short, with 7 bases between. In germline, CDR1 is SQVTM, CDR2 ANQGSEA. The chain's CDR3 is CSVGQTEQYF. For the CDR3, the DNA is TGCAGCGTTGGGCAAACCGAGCAGTACTTC.

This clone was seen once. The CDR3 region has the DNA TGCAGCGTCGTGGTGGGAGGGAACGAGCAGTACTTC. Encoded protein: CSVVVGGNEQYF. The chain uses TRBV29-1 and TRBJ2-7, with 7 bases fitting TRBD2. From germline, CDR1 is SQVTM and CDR2 ANQGSEA. The trim removed 6 bases at V and 5 bases at J, leaving 7 bases unmatched. This CDR3 comprises 12 residues.

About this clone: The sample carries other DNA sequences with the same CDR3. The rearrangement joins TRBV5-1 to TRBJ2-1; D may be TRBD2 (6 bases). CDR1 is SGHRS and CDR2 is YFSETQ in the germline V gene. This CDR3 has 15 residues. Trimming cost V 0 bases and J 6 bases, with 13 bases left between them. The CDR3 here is CASSLELAGRNEQFF. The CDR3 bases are TGCGCCAGCAGCTTGGAACTAGCAGGCCGCAATGAGCAGTTCTTC.

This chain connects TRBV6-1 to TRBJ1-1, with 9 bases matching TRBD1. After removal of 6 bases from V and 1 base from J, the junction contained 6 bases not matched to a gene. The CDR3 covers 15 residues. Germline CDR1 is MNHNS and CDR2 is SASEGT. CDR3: CASRGQGLKNTEAFF. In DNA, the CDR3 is TGTGCCAGCAGAGGACAGGGGTTGAAGAACACTGAAGCTTTCTTT.

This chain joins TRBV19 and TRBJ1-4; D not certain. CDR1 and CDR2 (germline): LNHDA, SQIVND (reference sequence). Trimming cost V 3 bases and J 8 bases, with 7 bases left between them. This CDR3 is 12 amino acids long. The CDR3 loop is CASSMTREKLFF. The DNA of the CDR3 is TGTGCCAGTAGTATGACTAGAGAAAAACTGTTTTTT.

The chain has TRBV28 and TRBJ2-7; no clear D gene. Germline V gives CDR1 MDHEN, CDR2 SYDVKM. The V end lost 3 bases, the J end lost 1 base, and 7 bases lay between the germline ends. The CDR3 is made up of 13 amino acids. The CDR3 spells CASSLNVSYEQYF. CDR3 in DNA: TGTGCCAGCAGTTTGAATGTTTCCTACGAGCAGTACTTC.

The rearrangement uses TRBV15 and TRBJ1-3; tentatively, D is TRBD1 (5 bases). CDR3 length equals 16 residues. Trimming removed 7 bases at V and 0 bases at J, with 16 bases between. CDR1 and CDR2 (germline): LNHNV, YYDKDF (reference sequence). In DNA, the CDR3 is TGTGCCACCACCTCGCCGGGGGGAATCTCTGGAAACACCATATATTTT. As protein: CATTSPGGISGNTIYF.

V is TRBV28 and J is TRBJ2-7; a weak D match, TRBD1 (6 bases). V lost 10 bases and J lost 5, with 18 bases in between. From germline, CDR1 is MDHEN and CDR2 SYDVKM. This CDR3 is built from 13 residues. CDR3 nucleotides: TGTGCCATCGCCGGGACACCCTCTAACGAGCAGTACTTC. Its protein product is CAIAGTPSNEQYF.